This TCR beta chain derives from a study of T cell repertoires in cytomegalovirus infection. The CDR3 runs 13 residues. CDR1 is SGHTA and CDR2 is FQGNSA in the germline V gene. Trimming took off 2 bases at V and 11 bases at J, with 15 bases between the two ends. This clonotype was observed many times. TCRdb independently ran MiXCR on the reads; one entry per CDR3 protein. The sample has some 680,000 distinct CDR3 sequences; roughly a third are singletons. This clonotype was obtained from a human donor in good health (CMV status not recorded). Some clones in this sample may be carry-over from other donors' samples. The specimen sequenced was PBMCs. The genes are TRBV7-2 and TRBJ1-1, with a possible D match to TRBD1 (6 bases). CDR3 nucleotide sequence: TGTGCCAGCAGCTTATACGCGGGGGCAGGGGCTTTCTTT. Amino acids: CASSLYAGAGAFF. Supplemented by reference TRBV7-2 and TRBJ1-1, the full variable domain reads GAGVSQSPSNKVTEKGKDVELRCDPISGHTALYWYRQSLGQGLEFLIYFQGNSAPDKSGLPSDRFSAERTGGSVSTLTIQRTQQEDSAVYLCASSLYAGAGAFFGQGTRLTVV.